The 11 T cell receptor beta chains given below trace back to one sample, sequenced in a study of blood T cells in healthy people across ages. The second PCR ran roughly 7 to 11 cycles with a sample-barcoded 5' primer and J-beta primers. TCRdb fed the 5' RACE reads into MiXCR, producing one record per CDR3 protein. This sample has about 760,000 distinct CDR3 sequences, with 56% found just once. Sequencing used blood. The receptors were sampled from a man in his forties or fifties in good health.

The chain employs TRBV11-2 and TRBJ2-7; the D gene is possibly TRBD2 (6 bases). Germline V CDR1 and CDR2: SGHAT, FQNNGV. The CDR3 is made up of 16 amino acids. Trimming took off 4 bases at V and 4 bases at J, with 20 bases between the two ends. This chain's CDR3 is CASSSPEGPGLYEQYF. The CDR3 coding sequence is TGTGCCAGCAGCTCTCCGGAGGGCCCGGGGTTATACGAGCAGTACTTC. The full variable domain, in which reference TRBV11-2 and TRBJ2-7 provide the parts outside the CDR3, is EAGVAQSPRYKIIEKRQSVAFWCNPISGHATLYWYQQILGQGPKLLIQFQNNGVVDDSQLPKDRFSAERLKGVDSTLKIQPAKLEDSAVYLCASSSPEGPGLYEQYFGPGTRLTVT.

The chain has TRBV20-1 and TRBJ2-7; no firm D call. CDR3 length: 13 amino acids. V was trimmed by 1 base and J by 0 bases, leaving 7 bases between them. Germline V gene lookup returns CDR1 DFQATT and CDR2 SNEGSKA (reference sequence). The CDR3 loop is CSARVGFSYEQYF. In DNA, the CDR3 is TGCAGTGCTAGAGTAGGTTTCTCCTACGAGCAGTACTTC.

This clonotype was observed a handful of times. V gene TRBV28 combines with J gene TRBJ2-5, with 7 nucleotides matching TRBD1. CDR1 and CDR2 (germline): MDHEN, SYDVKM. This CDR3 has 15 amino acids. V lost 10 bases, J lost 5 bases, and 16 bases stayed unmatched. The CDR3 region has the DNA TGTGCCACCATGGGACAGCACCTTATCCAGGAGACCCAGTACTTC. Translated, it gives CATMGQHLIQETQYF. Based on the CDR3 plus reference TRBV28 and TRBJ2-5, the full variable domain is DVKVTQSSRYLVKRTGEKVFLECVQDMDHENMFWYRQDPGLGLRLIYFSYDVKMKEKGDIPEGYSVSREKKERFSLILESASTNQTSMYLCATMGQHLIQETQYFGPGTRLLVL.

The DNA of the CDR3 is TGTGCCAGCAGCTCAGGATACGGGCAGGGAGTAAGTGGCTACACCTTC. It codes for CASSSGYGQGVSGYTF. V usage is TRBV7-2 and J usage is TRBJ1-2; a weak D match, TRBD1 (5 bases). Trimming left V 4 bases short and J 7 bases short, with 22 bases between. Germline V gene data show CDR1 as SGHTA and CDR2 as FQGNSA. The CDR3 length is 16 residues. Full variable domain (outside the CDR3, taken from reference TRBV7-2 and TRBJ1-2): GAGVSQSPSNKVTEKGKDVELRCDPISGHTALYWYRQSLGQGLEFLIYFQGNSAPDKSGLPSDRFSAERTGGSVSTLTIQRTQQEDSAVYLCASSSGYGQGVSGYTFGSGTRLTVV.

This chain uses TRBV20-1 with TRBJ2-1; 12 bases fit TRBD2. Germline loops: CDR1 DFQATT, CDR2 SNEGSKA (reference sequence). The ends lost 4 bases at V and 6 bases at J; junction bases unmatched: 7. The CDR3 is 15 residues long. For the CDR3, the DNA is TGCAGTGCTATCCTTGCTAGCGGGAGGGCCAATGAGCAGTTCTTC. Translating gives CSAILASGRANEQFF.

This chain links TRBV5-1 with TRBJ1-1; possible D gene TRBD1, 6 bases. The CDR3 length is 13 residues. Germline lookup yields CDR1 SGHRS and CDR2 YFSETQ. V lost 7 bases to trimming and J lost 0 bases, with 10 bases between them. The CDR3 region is CASVGGVNTEAFF. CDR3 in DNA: TGCGCCAGCGTCGGGGGCGTGAACACTGAAGCTTTCTTT. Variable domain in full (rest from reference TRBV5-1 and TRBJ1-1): KAGVTQTPRYLIKTRGQQVTLSCSPISGHRSVSWYQQTPGQGLQFLFEYFSETQRNKGNFPGRFSGRQFSNSRSEMNVSTLELGDSALYLCASVGGVNTEAFFGQGTRLTVV.

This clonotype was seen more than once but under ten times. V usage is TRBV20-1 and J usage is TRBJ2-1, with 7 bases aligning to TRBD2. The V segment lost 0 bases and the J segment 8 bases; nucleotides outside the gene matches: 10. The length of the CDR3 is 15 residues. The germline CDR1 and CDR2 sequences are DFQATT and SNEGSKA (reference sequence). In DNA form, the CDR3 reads TGCAGTGCTAGAGATCCGGCGGGAGCGGTCGATGAGCAGTTCTTC. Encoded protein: CSARDPAGAVDEQFF.

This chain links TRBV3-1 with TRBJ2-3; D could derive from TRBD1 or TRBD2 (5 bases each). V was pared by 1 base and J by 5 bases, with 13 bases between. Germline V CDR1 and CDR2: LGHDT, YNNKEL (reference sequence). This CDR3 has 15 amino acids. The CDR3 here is CASSQGPGTGDTQYF. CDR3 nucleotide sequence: TGTGCCAGCAGCCAAGGTCCCGGGACCGGAGATACGCAGTATTTT.

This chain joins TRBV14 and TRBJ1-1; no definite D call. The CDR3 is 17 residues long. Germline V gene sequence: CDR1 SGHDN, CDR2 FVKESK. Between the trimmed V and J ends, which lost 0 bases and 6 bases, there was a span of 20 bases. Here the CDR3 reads CASSQERTVTLHAEAFF. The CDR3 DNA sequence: TGTGCCAGCAGCCAAGAACGGACGGTCACCCTCCACGCTGAAGCTTTCTTT.

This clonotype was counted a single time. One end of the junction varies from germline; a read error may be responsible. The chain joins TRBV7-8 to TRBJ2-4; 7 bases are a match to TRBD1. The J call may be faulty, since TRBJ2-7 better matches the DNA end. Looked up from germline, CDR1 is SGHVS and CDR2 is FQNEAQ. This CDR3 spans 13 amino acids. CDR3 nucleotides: TGTGCCAGCAGTGGGGACAGCTCCGACGAGCAGTACTTC. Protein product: CASSGDSSDEQYF.

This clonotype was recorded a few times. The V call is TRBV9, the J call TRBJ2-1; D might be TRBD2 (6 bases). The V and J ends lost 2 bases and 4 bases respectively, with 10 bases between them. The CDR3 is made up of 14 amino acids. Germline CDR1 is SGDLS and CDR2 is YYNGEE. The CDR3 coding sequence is TGTGCCAGCAGCGTCCGGGACTCTTACAATGAGCAGTTCTTC. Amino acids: CASSVRDSYNEQFF.